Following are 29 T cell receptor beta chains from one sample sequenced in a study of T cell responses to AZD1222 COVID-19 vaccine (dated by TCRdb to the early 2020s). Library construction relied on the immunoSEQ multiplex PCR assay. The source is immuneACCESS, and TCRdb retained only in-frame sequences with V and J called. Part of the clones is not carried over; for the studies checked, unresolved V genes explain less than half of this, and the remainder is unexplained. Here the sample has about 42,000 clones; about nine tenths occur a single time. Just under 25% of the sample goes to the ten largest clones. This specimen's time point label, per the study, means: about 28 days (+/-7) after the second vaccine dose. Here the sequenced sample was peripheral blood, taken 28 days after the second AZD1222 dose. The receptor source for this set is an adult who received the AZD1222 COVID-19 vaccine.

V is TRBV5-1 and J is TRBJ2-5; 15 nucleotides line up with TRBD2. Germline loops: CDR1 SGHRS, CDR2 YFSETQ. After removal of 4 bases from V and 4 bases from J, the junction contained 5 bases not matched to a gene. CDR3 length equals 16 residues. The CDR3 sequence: CASSLGLAGGRETQYF. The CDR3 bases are TGCGCCAGCAGCCTCGGACTAGCGGGGGGGCGAGAGACCCAGTACTTC.

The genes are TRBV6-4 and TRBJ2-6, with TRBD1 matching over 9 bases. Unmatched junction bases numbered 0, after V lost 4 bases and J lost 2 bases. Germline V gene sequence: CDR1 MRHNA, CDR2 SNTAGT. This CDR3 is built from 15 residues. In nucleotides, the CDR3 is TGTGCCAGCAGTGGACAGGGGGCTGGGGCCAACGTCCTGACTTTC. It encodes CASSGQGAGANVLTF.

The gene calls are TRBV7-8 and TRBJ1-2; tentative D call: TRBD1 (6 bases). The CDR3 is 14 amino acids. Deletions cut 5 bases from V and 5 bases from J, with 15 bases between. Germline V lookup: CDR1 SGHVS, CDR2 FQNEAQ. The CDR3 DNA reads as TGTGCCAGCAGCCAAGATACAGGGATATATGGCTACACCTTC. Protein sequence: CASSQDTGIYGYTF.

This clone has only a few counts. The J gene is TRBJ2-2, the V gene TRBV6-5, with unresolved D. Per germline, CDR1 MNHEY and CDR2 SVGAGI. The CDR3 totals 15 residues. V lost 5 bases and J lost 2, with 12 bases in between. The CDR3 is CASSHRATNTGELFF. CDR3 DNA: TGTGCCAGCAGTCACCGGGCCACAAACACCGGGGAGCTGTTTTTT.

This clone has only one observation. CDR3 in amino acids: CASSYQGDSYEQYF. The CDR3 region has the DNA TGTGCCAGCAGCTATCAGGGGGACTCCTACGAGCAGTACTTC. The chain couples TRBV9 to TRBJ2-7; 7 bases match TRBD1. CDR3 length equals 14 residues. After removal of 4 bases from V and 0 bases from J, the junction contained 4 bases not matched to a gene. Germline V CDR1 and CDR2: SGDLS, YYNGEE.

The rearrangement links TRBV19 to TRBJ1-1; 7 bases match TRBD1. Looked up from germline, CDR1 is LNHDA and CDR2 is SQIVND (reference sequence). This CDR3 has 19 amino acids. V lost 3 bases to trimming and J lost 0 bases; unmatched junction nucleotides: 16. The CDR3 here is CASSIRLTGTRLLNTEAFF. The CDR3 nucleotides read TGTGCCAGTAGTATTCGTCTGACAGGGACGAGGTTATTGAACACTGAAGCTTTCTTT.

CDR3 bases: TGTGCCTGGAGTGTCCTCGGGACACTCGGAAACACCATATATTTT. Protein product: CAWSVLGTLGNTIYF. The V call is TRBV30, the J call TRBJ1-3; possible D gene TRBD1, 6 bases. CDR1 is GTSNPN and CDR2 is SVGIG in the germline V gene (reference sequence). The CDR3 has 15 residues. V shed 0 bases and J shed 4 bases, with 13 bases lying between them.

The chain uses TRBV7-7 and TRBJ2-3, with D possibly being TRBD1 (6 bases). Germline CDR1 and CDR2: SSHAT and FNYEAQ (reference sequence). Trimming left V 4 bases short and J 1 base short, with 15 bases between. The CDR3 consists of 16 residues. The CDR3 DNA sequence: TGTGCCAGCAGCTCGGGGCTGGGGGCGGGCACAGATACGCAGTATTTT. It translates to CASSSGLGAGTDTQYF. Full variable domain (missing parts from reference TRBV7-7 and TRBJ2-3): GAGVSQSPRYKVTKRGQDVTLRCDPISSHATLYWYQQALGQGPEFLTYFNYEAQPDKSGLPSDRFSAERPEGSISTLTIQRTEQRDSAMYRCASSSGLGAGTDTQYFGPGTRLTVL.

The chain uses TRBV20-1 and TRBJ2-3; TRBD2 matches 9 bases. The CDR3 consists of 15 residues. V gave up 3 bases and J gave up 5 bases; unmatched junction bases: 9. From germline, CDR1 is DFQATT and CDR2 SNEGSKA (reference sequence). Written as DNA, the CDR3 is TGCAGTGCTAGTTTCATAGCGGGAGAGCGAGATACGCAGTATTTT. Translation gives CSASFIAGERDTQYF.

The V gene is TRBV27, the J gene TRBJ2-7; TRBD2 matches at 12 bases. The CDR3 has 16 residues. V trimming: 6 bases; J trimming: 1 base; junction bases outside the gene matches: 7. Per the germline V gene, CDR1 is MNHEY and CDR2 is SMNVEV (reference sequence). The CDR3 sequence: CASRGGLAGGSYEQYF. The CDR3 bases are TGTGCCAGCAGGGGGGGGCTAGCGGGAGGGTCCTACGAGCAGTACTTC.

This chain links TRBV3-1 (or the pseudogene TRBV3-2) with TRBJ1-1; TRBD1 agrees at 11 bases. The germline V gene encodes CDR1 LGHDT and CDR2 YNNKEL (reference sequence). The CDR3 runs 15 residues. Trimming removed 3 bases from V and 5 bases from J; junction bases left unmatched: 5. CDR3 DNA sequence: TGTGCCAGCAGCCATTGGACAGGGGGCATTACTGAAGCTTTCTTT. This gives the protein CASSHWTGGITEAFF.

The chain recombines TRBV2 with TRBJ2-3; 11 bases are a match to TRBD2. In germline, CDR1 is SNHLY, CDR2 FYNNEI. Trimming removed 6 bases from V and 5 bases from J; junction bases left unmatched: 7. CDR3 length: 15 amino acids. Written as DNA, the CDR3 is TGTGCCAGCAGCCCGACTAGCGGGGATGGAGATACGCAGTATTTT. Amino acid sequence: CASSPTSGDGDTQYF.

The CDR3 region has the DNA TGTGCCTCATTGAAACAGGCTTGGGACACTGAAGCTTTCTTT. Protein sequence: CASLKQAWDTEAFF. The V call is TRBV30, the J call TRBJ1-1, with a weak D call TRBD1 (5 bases). Trimming took off 7 bases at V and 3 bases at J, with 18 bases between the two ends. CDR3 size: 14 residues. Germline V gene data show CDR1 as GTSNPN and CDR2 as SVGIG (reference sequence).

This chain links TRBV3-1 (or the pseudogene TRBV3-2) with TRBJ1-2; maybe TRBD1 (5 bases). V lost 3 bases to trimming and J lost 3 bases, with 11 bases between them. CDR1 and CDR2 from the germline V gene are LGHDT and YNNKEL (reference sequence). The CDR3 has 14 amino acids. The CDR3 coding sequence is TGTGCCAGCAGCCAGAGTGTGGGGGACTATGGCTACACCTTC. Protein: CASSQSVGDYGYTF.

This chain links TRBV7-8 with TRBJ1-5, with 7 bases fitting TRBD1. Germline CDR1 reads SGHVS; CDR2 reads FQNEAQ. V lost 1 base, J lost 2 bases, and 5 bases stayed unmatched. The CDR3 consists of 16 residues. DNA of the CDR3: TGTGCCAGCAGCTTAGGAGGGGGCGCGGGCAATCAGCCCCAGCATTTT. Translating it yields CASSLGGGAGNQPQHF.

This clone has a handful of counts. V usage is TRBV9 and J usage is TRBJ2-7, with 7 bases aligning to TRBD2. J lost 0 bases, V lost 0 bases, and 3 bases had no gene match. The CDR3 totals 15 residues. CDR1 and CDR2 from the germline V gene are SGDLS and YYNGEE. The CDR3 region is CASSVASGRSYEQYF. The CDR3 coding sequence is TGTGCCAGCAGCGTAGCTAGCGGACGCTCCTACGAGCAGTACTTC.

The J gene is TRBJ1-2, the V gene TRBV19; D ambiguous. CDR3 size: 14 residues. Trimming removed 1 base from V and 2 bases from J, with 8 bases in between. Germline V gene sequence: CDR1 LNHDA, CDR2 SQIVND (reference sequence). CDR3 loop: CASSIVGQNYGYTF. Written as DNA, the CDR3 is TGTGCCAGTAGTATAGTCGGTCAGAACTATGGCTACACCTTC.

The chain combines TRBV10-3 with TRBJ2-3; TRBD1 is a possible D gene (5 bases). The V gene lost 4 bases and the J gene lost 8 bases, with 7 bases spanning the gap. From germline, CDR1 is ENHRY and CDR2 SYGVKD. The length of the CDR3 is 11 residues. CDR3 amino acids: CAISGGATQYF. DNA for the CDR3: TGTGCCATCAGTGGTGGGGCTACGCAGTATTTT.

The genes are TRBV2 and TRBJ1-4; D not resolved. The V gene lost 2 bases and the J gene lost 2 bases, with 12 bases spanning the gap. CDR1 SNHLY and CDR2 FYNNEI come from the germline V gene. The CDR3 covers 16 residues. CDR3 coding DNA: TGTGCCAGCAGTGAATTGGGTGTCAGGACTAATGAAAAACTGTTTTTT. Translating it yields CASSELGVRTNEKLFF.

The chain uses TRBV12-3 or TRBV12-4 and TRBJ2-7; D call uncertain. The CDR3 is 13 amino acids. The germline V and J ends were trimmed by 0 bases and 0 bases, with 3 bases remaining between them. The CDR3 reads CASSLASSYEQYF. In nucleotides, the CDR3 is TGTGCCAGCAGTTTAGCGAGCTCCTACGAGCAGTACTTC.

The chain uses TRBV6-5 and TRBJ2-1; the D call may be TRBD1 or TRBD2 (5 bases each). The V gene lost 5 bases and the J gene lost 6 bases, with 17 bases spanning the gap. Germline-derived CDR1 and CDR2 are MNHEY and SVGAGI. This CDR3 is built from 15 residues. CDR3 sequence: CASSPSELRGNEQFF. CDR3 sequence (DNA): TGTGCCAGCAGTCCTTCGGAGCTGAGGGGCAATGAGCAGTTCTTC.

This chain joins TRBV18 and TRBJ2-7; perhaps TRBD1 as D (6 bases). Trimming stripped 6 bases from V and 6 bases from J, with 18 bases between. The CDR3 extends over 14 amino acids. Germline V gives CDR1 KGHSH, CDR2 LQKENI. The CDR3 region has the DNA TGTGCCAGCTCCACACAGGGACCCCCTGGCGAGCAGTACTTC. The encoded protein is CASSTQGPPGEQYF.

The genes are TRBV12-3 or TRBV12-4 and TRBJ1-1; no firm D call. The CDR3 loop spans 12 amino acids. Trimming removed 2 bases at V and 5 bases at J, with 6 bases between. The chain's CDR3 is CASSLMGTEAFF. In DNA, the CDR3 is TGTGCCAGCAGTTTAATGGGAACTGAAGCTTTCTTT.

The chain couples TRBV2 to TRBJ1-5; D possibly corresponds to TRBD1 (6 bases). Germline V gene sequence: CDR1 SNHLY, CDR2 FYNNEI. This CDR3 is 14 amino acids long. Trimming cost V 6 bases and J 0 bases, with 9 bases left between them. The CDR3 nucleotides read TGTGCCAGCAGCGTGACAGGTAGCAATCAGCCCCAGCATTTT. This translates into CASSVTGSNQPQHF.

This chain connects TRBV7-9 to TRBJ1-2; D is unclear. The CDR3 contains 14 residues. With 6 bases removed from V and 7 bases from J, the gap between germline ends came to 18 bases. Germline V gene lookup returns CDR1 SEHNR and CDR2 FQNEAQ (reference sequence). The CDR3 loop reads CASRPLAGWSGYTF. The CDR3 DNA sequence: TGTGCCAGCAGGCCACTCGCGGGGTGGAGTGGCTACACCTTC. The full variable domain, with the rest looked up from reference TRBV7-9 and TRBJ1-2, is DTGVSQNPRHKITKRGQNVTFRCDPISEHNRLYWYRQTLGQGPEFLTYFQNEAQLEKSRLLSDRFSAERPKGSFSTLEIQRTEQGDSAMYLCASRPLAGWSGYTFGSGTRLTVV.

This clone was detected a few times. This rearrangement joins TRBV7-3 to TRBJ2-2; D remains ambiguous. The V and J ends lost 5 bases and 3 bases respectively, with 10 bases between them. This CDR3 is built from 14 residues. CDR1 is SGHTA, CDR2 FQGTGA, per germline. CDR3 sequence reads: CASSPQSYTGELFF. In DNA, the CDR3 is TGTGCCAGCAGCCCCCAGTCGTACACCGGGGAGCTGTTTTTT.

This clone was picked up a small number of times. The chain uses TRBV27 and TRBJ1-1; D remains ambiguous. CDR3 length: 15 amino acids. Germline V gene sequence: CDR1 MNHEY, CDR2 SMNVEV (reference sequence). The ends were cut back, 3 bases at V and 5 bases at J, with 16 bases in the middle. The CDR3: CASSFGSLGGTEAFF. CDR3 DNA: TGTGCCAGCAGTTTCGGGTCGCTGGGCGGGACTGAAGCTTTCTTT.

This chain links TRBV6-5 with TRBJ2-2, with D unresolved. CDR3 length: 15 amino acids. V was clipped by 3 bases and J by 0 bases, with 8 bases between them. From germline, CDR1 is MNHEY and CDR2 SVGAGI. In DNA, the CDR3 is TGTGCCAGCAGTTATCAGGTGACGAACACCGGGGAGCTGTTTTTT. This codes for CASSYQVTNTGELFF.

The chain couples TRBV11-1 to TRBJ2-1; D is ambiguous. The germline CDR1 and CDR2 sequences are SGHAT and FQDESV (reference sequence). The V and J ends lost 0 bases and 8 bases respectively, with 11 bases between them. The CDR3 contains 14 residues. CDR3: CASSLAGSPHEQFF. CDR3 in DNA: TGTGCCAGCAGCTTAGCAGGCAGTCCCCATGAGCAGTTCTTC.